A selection of T cell receptor beta chains follows, all from one sample in a study of identical twins. TCRdb re-derived calls from the 5' RACE reads in MiXCR, one entry per CDR3 protein. This sample yields approximately 680,000 distinct CDR3 sequences, of which just over 7% are seen a single time; 1.6% belongs to the top ten. These records were also assigned to another study, of yellow fever vaccine responses in identical twins.

Specimen: PBMCs. The source of these receptors is a young woman in good health. The CDR3 runs from the conserved cysteine through the conserved F or W. A D gene is named only where the DNA matches it firmly. Clone sizes are given selectively: once, few, many, or a class where the clone is expanded.

v_gene,d_gene,j_gene,abundance,CDR3nt,CDR3aa
TRBV3-1,-,TRBJ1-1,-,TGTGCCAGCAGCCAAGAAAGACTCGACTGGGTTGAAGCTTTCTTT,CASSQERLDWVEAFF
TRBV20-1,-,TRBJ2-5,few,TGCAGTGCTAGTCTGGGGGAGTGGGAGACCCAGTACTTC,CSASLGEWETQYF
TRBV5-1,-,TRBJ2-1,many,TGCGCCAGCAGCTTGGTCACTAGCTCTGAGCAGTTCTTC,CASSLVTSSEQFF
TRBV6-5,-,TRBJ2-3,-,TGTGCCAGCAGTTACTCCGCAGGTACAGGCACAGATACGCAGTATTTT,CASSYSAGTGTDTQYF
TRBV19,-,TRBJ1-4,few,TGTGCCAGTAGTATGGTCGGGAACAAGAGGGAAAAACTGTTTTTT,CASSMVGNKREKLFF
TRBV2,-,TRBJ2-5,many,TGTGCCAGCACTGCCAGGGGGGCGGGAGAGACCCAGTACTTC,CASTARGAGETQYF
TRBV11-2,TRBD2,TRBJ2-1,many,TGTGCCAGCAGAGATAGCGGGAGAGGTAGAAATGAGCAGTTCTTC,CASRDSGRGRNEQFF
TRBV7-2,-,TRBJ2-6,few,TGTGCCAGCAAAAGAACAGGCTCTGGGGCCAACGTCCTGACTTTC,CASKRTGSGANVLTF
TRBV7-9,-,TRBJ2-7,few,TGTGCCAGCAGCCCCGGGTTTCAGACTCACGAGCAGTACTTC,CASSPGFQTHEQYF
TRBV20-1,-,TRBJ2-5,few,TGCAGTGCTAGAGATCCTAATCAAGAGACCCAGTACTTC,CSARDPNQETQYF
TRBV15,-,TRBJ1-5,-,TGTGCCACCAGCAGAGATCTCGGGGGGCAAGGTGGCAATCAGCCCCAGCATTTT,CATSRDLGGQGGNQPQHF
TRBV11-2,-,TRBJ1-2,-,TGTGCCAGCAGCGTTAGACAGACCTATGGCTACACCTTC,CASSVRQTYGYTF
TRBV28,TRBD1,TRBJ1-5,many,TGTGCCAGCAGTTCGACCAGGACAGGGAATCAGCCCCAGCATTTT,CASSSTRTGNQPQHF
TRBV12-3/TRBV12-4,-,TRBJ2-1,few,TGTGCCAGCAGTTTACTTCAGGGAGGCAATGAGCAGTTCTTC,CASSLLQGGNEQFF
TRBV28,TRBD1,TRBJ2-5,few,TGTGCCAGCAGTTCCCCCCAGGGGGCCCAAGAGACCCAGTACTTC,CASSSPQGAQETQYF
TRBV20-1,-,TRBJ1-4,many,TGCAGTGCTAGAGAGGTCCTATCAACTAATGAAAAACTGTTTTTT,CSAREVLSTNEKLFF
TRBV2,TRBD2,TRBJ2-2,-,TGTGCCAGTAGCGGGTCGAACACCGGGGAGCTGTTTTTT,CASSGSNTGELFF
TRBV28,TRBD1,TRBJ1-4,-,TGTGCCAGCTCAGGGGGCACTAATGAAAAACTGTTTTTT,CASSGGTNEKLFF
TRBV18,TRBD1,TRBJ2-1,-,TGTGCCAGCTCACCCCAGGACGACAGGGTGACAAATGAGCAGTTCTTC,CASSPQDDRVTNEQFF
TRBV18,TRBD2,TRBJ2-4,few,TGTGCCAGCTCACAGGGACTAGCAGGGAACATTCAGTACTTC,CASSQGLAGNIQYF
TRBV9,-,TRBJ2-7,-,TGTGCCAGCAGCGTAGGGTCCGGTGTCCTCGGGGACGAGCAGTACTTC,CASSVGSGVLGDEQYF
TRBV5-1,TRBD1,TRBJ2-4,many,TGCGCCAGCAGCCAGACAGGGCGGGAAAACATTCAGTACTTC,CASSQTGRENIQYF
TRBV7-8,-,TRBJ2-3,few,TGTGCCAGCAGCTTACTCGGGCGGGGTAGCACAGATACGCAGTATTTT,CASSLLGRGSTDTQYF
TRBV7-6,TRBD1,TRBJ2-1,few,TGTGCCAGCAGCCCCAGTGACAGGGGTTCTTACAATGAGCAGTTCTTC,CASSPSDRGSYNEQFF
TRBV20-1,-,TRBJ1-2,many,TGCAGTGCTAGGGAAGGGAACTATGGCTACACCTTC,CSAREGNYGYTF
TRBV4-2,-,TRBJ2-7,-,TGTGCCAGCAGCGGGGTTGGGGACCCCTCTTACGAGCAGTACTTC,CASSGVGDPSYEQYF
TRBV12-5,-,TRBJ1-1,-,TGTGCTAGCGCTCCTCAGGGACCGAACACTGAAGCTTTCTTT,CASAPQGPNTEAFF
TRBV28,TRBD2,TRBJ2-1,many,TGTGCCAGCAGTTTATTTCTAGCGGGAGGCCCTTACAATGAGCAGTTCTTC,CASSLFLAGGPYNEQFF